The entry that follows covers one TCR beta chain sequence. These data belong to a study of blood T cell repertoires in COVID-19. For the study at large: COVID-19 samples collected from the United States, Italy and Spain covered acute and convalescent phases. The cDNA or gDNA used as material had been derived from T cells, B-cell-depleted T cells, or PBMCs.

Germline CDR1 reads SGHVS; CDR2 reads FQNEAQ. The V end lost 4 bases, the J end lost 2 bases, and 16 bases lay between the germline ends. The CDR3 runs to 16 residues. Repertoires were generated with immunoSEQ multiplex PCR, while TCRdb's copy carries only in-frame clones and drops some. The sample contains about 230,000 clones, more than 65% of which appear only once. V gene TRBV7-8 combines with J gene TRBJ2-3; TRBD1 might be the D (6 bases). The specimen was peripheral blood. The source of this sequence is a woman over 75 with acute or convalescent COVID-19. DNA for the CDR3: TGTGCCAGCAGCTCGGACCCGGACAGAGTCACAGATACGCAGTATTTT. It is translated as CASSSDPDRVTDTQYF.